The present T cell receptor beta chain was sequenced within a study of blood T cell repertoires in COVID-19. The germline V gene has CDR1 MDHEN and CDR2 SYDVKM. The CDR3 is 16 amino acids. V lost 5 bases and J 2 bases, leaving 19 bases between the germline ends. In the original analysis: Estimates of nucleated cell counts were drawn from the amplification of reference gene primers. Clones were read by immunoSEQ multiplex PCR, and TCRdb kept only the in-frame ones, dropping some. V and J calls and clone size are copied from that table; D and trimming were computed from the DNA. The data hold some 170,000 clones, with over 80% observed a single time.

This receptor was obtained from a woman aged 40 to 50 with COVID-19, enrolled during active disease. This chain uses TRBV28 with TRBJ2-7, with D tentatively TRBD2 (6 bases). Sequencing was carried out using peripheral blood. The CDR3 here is CASSPRLWGRPYEQYF. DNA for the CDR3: TGTGCCAGCAGTCCCAGGCTGTGGGGGAGGCCCTACGAGCAGTACTTC.